The next 30 T cell receptor beta chains were all read from a single sample in a study of identical twins. MiXCR was run by TCRdb on the 5' RACE reads, yielding one entry per CDR3 protein. The sample has hundreds of thousands of distinct CDR3 sequences, over 9% seen once. The sample was also reused in another study, on yellow fever vaccine responses in identical twins.

What was sequenced was PBMCs. Receptors were obtained from a woman aged 18 to 35 in good health.

V usage is TRBV4-1 and J usage is TRBJ2-1; 12 bases line up with TRBD2. This CDR3 comprises 15 residues. In germline, CDR1 is MGHRA, CDR2 YSYEKL. V was pared by 4 bases and J by 8 bases, with 6 bases of the junction left unmatched. The CDR3 reads CASSPLAGGPDEQFF. In nucleotides, the CDR3 is TGCGCCAGCAGCCCCCTAGCGGGAGGGCCGGATGAGCAGTTCTTC.

V usage is TRBV10-2 and J usage is TRBJ2-3, with 7 bases matching TRBD1. V lost 6 bases, J lost 3 bases, and 12 bases stayed unmatched. Germline V gene sequence: CDR1 WSHSY, CDR2 SAAADI. This CDR3 has 16 amino acids. The CDR3 DNA is TGCGCCAGCAGCAGCCAAACGACAGGGACGACAGATACGCAGTATTTT. It specifies CASSSQTTGTTDTQYF.

The V call is TRBV10-3, the J call TRBJ2-7, with TRBD2 matching over 8 bases. Germline CDR1 and CDR2: ENHRY and SYGVKD. The J segment lost 0 bases and the V segment lost 2 bases, leaving 3 bases of the junction unmatched. The CDR3 extends over 15 amino acids. The CDR3 DNA reads TGTGCCATCAGTGAGACTAGCGGTAGCTCCTACGAGCAGTACTTC. Translated, it gives CAISETSGSSYEQYF.

J is TRBJ2-1 and V is TRBV18; the D is unclear. The CDR3 runs to 12 residues. CDR1 and CDR2 from the germline V gene are KGHSH and LQKENI. Trimming took off 2 bases at V and 10 bases at J, with 9 bases between the two ends. DNA of the CDR3: TGTGCCAGCTCACCAACGTCAGTGGAGCAGTTCTTC. This codes for CASSPTSVEQFF.

This clonotype was observed a few times. V and J are TRBV10-3 and TRBJ2-5, with 10 bases identical to TRBD1. V shed 6 bases, J shed 4 bases, and the junction held 8 bases outside the gene matches. This CDR3 is built from 15 residues. Germline assignment: CDR1 ENHRY and CDR2 SYGVKD. The CDR3 here is CAISYKGQGGETQYF. The CDR3 region has the DNA TGTGCCATCAGCTACAAAGGACAGGGGGGAGAGACCCAGTACTTC.

This clonotype occurred a few times. The gene calls are TRBV5-4 and TRBJ1-1; D gene uncertain. The CDR3 covers 15 residues. Trimming shortened V by 1 base and J by 4 bases, and 14 bases separated the two germline ends. Per the germline V gene, CDR1 is SGHNT and CDR2 is YYREEE (reference sequence). The CDR3 bases are TGTGCCAGCAGCTTGAGCCTGAGAGGAGGCACTGAAGCTTTCTTT. Protein sequence: CASSLSLRGGTEAFF.

The J gene is TRBJ2-1, the V gene TRBV27, with D perhaps being TRBD1 or TRBD2 (6 bases each). Trimming stripped 0 bases from V and 4 bases from J, with 13 bases between. The germline V gene has CDR1 MNHEY and CDR2 SMNVEV (reference sequence). The CDR3 totals 16 residues. CDR3 amino acids: CASSLSRGEIYNEQFF. The CDR3 DNA reads TGTGCCAGCAGTTTATCTAGGGGGGAAATTTACAATGAGCAGTTCTTC.

This clonotype has a handful of counts. The V gene is TRBV24-1, the J gene TRBJ1-2; D is unclear. Germline CDR1 is KGHDR and CDR2 is SFDVKD. This CDR3 spans 13 amino acids. With 5 bases removed from V and 4 bases from J, the gap between germline ends came to 10 bases. CDR3 loop: CATSGRQPYGYTF. The DNA of the CDR3 is TGTGCCACCAGTGGGCGCCAACCCTATGGCTACACCTTC.

This clonotype was seen at least ten times. J is TRBJ2-5 and V is TRBV27; D possibly matches TRBD1 or TRBD2 (6 bases each). Germline CDR1 reads MNHEY; CDR2 reads SMNVEV (reference sequence). Trimming left V 3 bases short and J 2 bases short, with 10 bases between. The CDR3 length is 14 residues. The CDR3 here is CASSFWGAQETQYF. CDR3 sequence (DNA): TGTGCCAGCAGTTTCTGGGGGGCGCAAGAGACCCAGTACTTC.

This clonotype has only a few counts. V and J are TRBV7-9 and TRBJ1-1; tentatively, D is TRBD1 (6 bases). Trimming cost V 3 bases and J 10 bases, with 18 bases left between them. Germline CDR1 reads SEHNR; CDR2 reads FQNEAQ (reference sequence). CDR3 length: 14 amino acids. DNA for the CDR3: TGTGCCAGCAGCTTTACAGGGCTCCAATTGTCAGCTTTCTTT. It specifies CASSFTGLQLSAFF.

This chain joins TRBV5-1 and TRBJ2-1, with 12 bases aligning to TRBD2. Germline CDR1 is SGHRS and CDR2 is YFSETQ. The CDR3 sequence is 17 residues long. The J segment lost 0 bases and the V segment lost 2 bases, leaving 3 bases of the junction unmatched. The CDR3 DNA reads as TGCGCCAGCAGCTTTACTAGCGGGGGGTACTCCTACAATGAGCAGTTCTTC. Residues: CASSFTSGGYSYNEQFF.

V gene TRBV12-3 or TRBV12-4 combines with J gene TRBJ2-1, with D unresolved. The length of the CDR3 is 11 residues. V lost 8 bases, J lost 9 bases, and 11 bases lay in between. CDR3 residues: CASQRAVEQFF. The DNA for the CDR3 is TGTGCCAGCCAAAGGGCAGTTGAGCAGTTCTTC.

This clonotype turned up a few times. This sequence joins TRBV7-8 and TRBJ2-6; D ambiguous. Per germline, CDR1 SGHVS and CDR2 FQNEAQ. The ends were cut back, 2 bases at V and 4 bases at J, with 12 bases in the middle. CDR3 length equals 16 residues. The CDR3 here is CASSLSHIGGANVLTF. For the CDR3, the DNA is TGTGCCAGCAGCTTATCGCACATCGGGGGGGCCAACGTCCTGACTTTC.

This clonotype was seen ten or more times. CDR3 protein: CASSLAVGGAFF. The CDR3 bases are TGTGCCAGCAGCTTAGCGGTGGGGGGAGCTTTCTTT. The chain links TRBV7-2 to TRBJ1-1; perhaps TRBD1 as D (5 bases). CDR1 is SGHTA and CDR2 is FQGNSA in the germline V gene. CDR3 length equals 12 residues. V lost 0 bases, J lost 10 bases, and 9 bases lay in between.

This clonotype has at least ten counts. The chain couples TRBV29-1 to TRBJ2-3; 12 bases are a match to TRBD2. V gave up 2 bases and J gave up 3 bases; unmatched junction bases: 12. The germline gives CDR1 SQVTM, CDR2 ANQGSEA. The CDR3 covers 18 residues. The CDR3 nucleotides read TGCAGCGTTGAACCTAGCGGGAGGGCGAGCGGTTTTACAGATACGCAGTATTTT. Translated: CSVEPSGRASGFTDTQYF.

This rearrangement joins TRBV20-1 to TRBJ2-7; the D call may be TRBD1 or TRBD2 (5 bases each). CDR3 length: 13 amino acids. CDR1 is DFQATT, CDR2 SNEGSKA, per germline (reference sequence). V lost 3 bases to trimming and J lost 4 bases, with 13 bases between them. CDR3 bases: TGCAGTGCTAGTTCGGGGCGCAGGTACGAGCAGTACGTC. It translates to CSASSGRRYEQYV.

This clonotype occurred a few times. The rearrangement joins TRBV25-1 to TRBJ1-2, with 10 bases aligning to TRBD1. The trim removed 6 bases at V and 3 bases at J, leaving 4 bases unmatched. The CDR3 covers 14 residues. In germline, CDR1 is MGHDK, CDR2 SYGVNS. The CDR3 sequence: CASRGDRGYYGYTF. CDR3 nucleotides: TGTGCCAGCAGGGGGGACAGGGGTTACTATGGCTACACCTTC.

This clonotype was picked up many times. The V and J genes are TRBV29-1 and TRBJ2-5; 10 positions agree with TRBD2. CDR1 SQVTM and CDR2 ANQGSEA come from the germline V gene. CDR3 length: 15 residues. With V trimmed by 5 bases and J by 5 bases, 11 bases remained unmatched. The CDR3 coding sequence is TGCAGCGTTAGAGGAGCGGGAGGGCCGAGTGAGACCCAGTACTTC. Encoded protein: CSVRGAGGPSETQYF.

This clonotype was picked up many times. The V call is TRBV7-2, the J call TRBJ2-3, with 13 bases identical to TRBD2. Germline V gives CDR1 SGHTA, CDR2 FQGNSA. Losses at the gene ends were 0 bases for V and 4 bases for J; bases not matched to a gene: 7. CDR3 length: 18 residues. The CDR3: CASSLAGTSGGASDTQYF. In nucleotides, the CDR3 is TGTGCCAGCAGCTTAGCGGGAACTAGCGGGGGGGCCTCAGATACGCAGTATTTT.

The chain employs TRBV4-2 and TRBJ2-7; D remains unclear. The germline V and J ends were trimmed by 0 bases and 5 bases, with 17 bases remaining between them. Germline CDR1 reads LGHNA; CDR2 reads YNFKEQ. The CDR3 sequence is 16 residues long. The CDR3, as DNA: TGTGCCAGCAGCCAAGATCTGGAAGGGAATTGGAACGAGCAGTACTTC. Translated: CASSQDLEGNWNEQYF.

This clonotype has a count of ten or more. The J gene is TRBJ1-2, the V gene TRBV5-1; D gene ambiguous. Looked up from germline, CDR1 is SGHRS and CDR2 is YFSETQ. The CDR3 length is 17 residues. Trimming stripped 5 bases from V and 1 base from J, with 21 bases between. In DNA, the CDR3 is TGCGCCAGCAGGTCTAGGGCCGGGAGCCTAAATAACTATGGCTACACCTTC. This translates into CASRSRAGSLNNYGYTF.

This chain uses TRBV4-1 with TRBJ1-1; maybe TRBD1 (5 bases). Trimming removed 3 bases at V and 1 base at J, with 15 bases between. The CDR3 is made up of 16 amino acids. Germline-derived CDR1 and CDR2 are MGHRA and YSYEKL. This chain's CDR3 is CASSHPVRGGNTEAFF. The CDR3 DNA reads TGCGCCAGCAGCCACCCGGTCCGCGGGGGGAACACTGAAGCTTTCTTT.

This clonotype was found many times. The chain couples TRBV29-1 to TRBJ1-1, with 8 bases lining up with TRBD1. Per the germline V gene, CDR1 is SQVTM and CDR2 is ANQGSEA. Trimming cost V 5 bases and J 5 bases; bases outside gene matches: 10. CDR3 length equals 14 residues. The CDR3 spells CSVSFGQGRTEAFF. The CDR3 DNA reads as TGCAGCGTTTCTTTTGGACAGGGTCGGACTGAAGCTTTCTTT.

This clonotype has just a few counts. The chain recombines TRBV7-9 with TRBJ2-3; D may be TRBD1 or TRBD2 (5 bases each). Trimming removed 2 bases from V and 6 bases from J, with 15 bases in between. CDR3 length: 15 amino acids. Germline-derived CDR1 and CDR2 are SEHNR and FQNEAQ (reference sequence). In nucleotides, the CDR3 is TGTGCCAGCAGCTTACAAGGGACCGAGGTCGATACGCAGTATTTT. Amino acid sequence: CASSLQGTEVDTQYF.

V usage is TRBV7-9 and J usage is TRBJ2-5; 7 nucleotides line up with TRBD2. Germline CDR1 and CDR2: SEHNR and FQNEAQ (reference sequence). There are 16 residues in the CDR3. Trimming at V came to 0 bases and at J to 1 base, leaving 5 bases not matched to a gene. In DNA form, the CDR3 reads TGTGCCAGCAGCTTAGCGGCGGGGGAGTCCCAAGAGACCCAGTACTTC. It codes for CASSLAAGESQETQYF.

The rearrangement joins TRBV10-3 to TRBJ2-3; TRBD1 might be the D (6 bases). The germline V gene encodes CDR1 ENHRY and CDR2 SYGVKD. Trimming removed 5 bases at V and 5 bases at J, with 17 bases between. This CDR3 has 15 amino acids. This CDR3 reads CAISSRTVQGDTQYF. The CDR3 DNA reads as TGTGCCATCAGTTCACGGACAGTCCAGGGAGATACGCAGTATTTT.

The chain carries TRBV4-1 and TRBJ2-7; 8 bases are a match to TRBD1. This CDR3 contains 15 residues. CDR1 MGHRA and CDR2 YSYEKL come from the germline V gene. J gave up 2 bases and V 3 bases, and 6 bases lay outside the gene matches. The DNA of the CDR3 is TGCGCCAGCAGCCACCCGGACAGGGAAACCTACGAGCAGTACTTC. Protein sequence: CASSHPDRETYEQYF.

This clonotype has more than one count but fewer than ten. The chain couples TRBV28 to TRBJ2-6, with a weak D call TRBD1 (5 bases). V was pared by 5 bases and J by 2 bases, with 22 bases between. Germline V gene sequence: CDR1 MDHEN, CDR2 SYDVKM. The CDR3 spans 19 residues. Here the CDR3 reads CASSPRQTRLGTGANVLTF. In DNA form, the CDR3 reads TGTGCCAGCAGTCCTCGACAGACCAGGCTGGGTACTGGGGCCAACGTCCTGACTTTC.

This clonotype was counted at least ten times. V and J are TRBV5-1 and TRBJ2-3, with 12 bases identical to TRBD2. Germline-derived CDR1 and CDR2 are SGHRS and YFSETQ. V was clipped by 3 bases and J by 3 bases; unmatched bases: 2. CDR3 length: 15 amino acids. CDR3 bases: TGCGCCAGCAGCTATGGGACTAGCGGGACAGATACGCAGTATTTT. Translated: CASSYGTSGTDTQYF.

This clonotype was seen more than once but under ten times. The genes are TRBV20-1 and TRBJ2-3; no definite D call. V was clipped by 1 base and J by 2 bases, with 13 bases between them. Germline V gene sequence: CDR1 DFQATT, CDR2 SNEGSKA (reference sequence). There are 15 residues in the CDR3. In nucleotides, the CDR3 is TGCAGTGCTAGAGGGACGGAGTTATTCACAGATACGCAGTATTTT. Translating it yields CSARGTELFTDTQYF.